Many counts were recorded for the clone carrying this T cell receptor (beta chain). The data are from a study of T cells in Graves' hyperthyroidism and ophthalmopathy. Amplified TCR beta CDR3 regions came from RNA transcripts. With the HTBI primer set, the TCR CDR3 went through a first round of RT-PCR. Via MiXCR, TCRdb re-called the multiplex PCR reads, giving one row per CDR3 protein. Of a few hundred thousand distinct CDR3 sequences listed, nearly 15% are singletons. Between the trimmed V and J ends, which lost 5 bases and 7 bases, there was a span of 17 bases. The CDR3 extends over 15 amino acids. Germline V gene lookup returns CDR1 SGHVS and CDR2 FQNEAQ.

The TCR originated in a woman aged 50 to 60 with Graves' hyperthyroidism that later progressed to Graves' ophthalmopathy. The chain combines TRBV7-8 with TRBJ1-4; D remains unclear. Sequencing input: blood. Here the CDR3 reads CASSPTPGRSEKLFF. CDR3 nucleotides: TGTGCCAGCAGCCCCACCCCAGGAAGAAGTGAAAAACTGTTTTTT.